The entry below gives a single T cell receptor (beta chain) sequence along with its context. The sample comes from a study of blood T cell repertoires in COVID-19. As for the study in general: Sample material is recorded as cDNA or gDNA derived from T cells, B-cell-depleted T cells, or PBMCs.

Trimming left V 7 bases short and J 1 base short, with 13 bases between. The germline gives CDR1 LGHDT, CDR2 YNNKEL (reference sequence). This CDR3 spans 14 amino acids. Authors' processing steps: Reference gene primer amplification in the assay estimated nucleated cell counts. Generated by immunoSEQ multiplex PCR, the TCRdb table keeps only in-frame clones and is missing some. V, J and clone size reflect that table, while D and trimming were determined from the DNA. The sample includes about 60,000 clones, approximately 86% of them seen just once. This rearrangement joins TRBV3-1 (or the pseudogene TRBV3-2) to TRBJ1-1; D perhaps matches TRBD1 (5 bases). Input material: peripheral blood. The TCR originated in a man in his forties or fifties with acute or convalescent COVID-19. The CDR3 DNA reads TGTGCCAGCATGGGCAGGGAAGGGAACACTGAAGCTTTCTTT. The encoded protein is CASMGREGNTEAFF.